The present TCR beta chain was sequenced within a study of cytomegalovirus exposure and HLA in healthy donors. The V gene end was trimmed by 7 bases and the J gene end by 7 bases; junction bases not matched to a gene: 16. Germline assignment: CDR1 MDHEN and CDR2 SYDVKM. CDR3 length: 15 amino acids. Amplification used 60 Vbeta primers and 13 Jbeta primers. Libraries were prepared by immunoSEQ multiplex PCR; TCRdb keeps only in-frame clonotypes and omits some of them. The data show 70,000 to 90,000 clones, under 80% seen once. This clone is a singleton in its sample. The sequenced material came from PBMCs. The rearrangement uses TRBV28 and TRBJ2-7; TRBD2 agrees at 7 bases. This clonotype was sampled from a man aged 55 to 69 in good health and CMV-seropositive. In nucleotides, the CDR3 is TGTGCCAGCACCCGAAGCGGGATACCGTCCCCGGAGCAGTACTTC. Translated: CASTRSGIPSPEQYF.